This T cell receptor (beta chain) was identified in a study of T cell repertoires in cytomegalovirus infection. TCRdb re-analysed the reads in MiXCR, keeping a single row per CDR3 protein. The sample includes under 450,000 distinct CDR3 sequences, about a third of them seen just once. This clonotype was detected ten times or more. The antigen remains undetermined. Study results and limitations: Pooled public TCR beta family frequency picked out CMV carriers with the relevant HLA. Clonotypes of TCR beta that were HLA-C-restricted and CMV-specific dominated the ex vivo response.

V was clipped by 6 bases and J by 2 bases; unmatched bases: 6. This CDR3 is built from 14 residues. Per germline, CDR1 MDHEN and CDR2 SYDVKM. The clonotype was recovered from a human donor in good health (CMV status not recorded). Some clones in this sample may be carry-over from other donors' samples. The chain employs TRBV28 and TRBJ2-7; 8 bases map to TRBD1. The sample was cultured PBMCs, taken from culture after CMV antigen stimulation. CDR3 nucleotide sequence: TGTGCCAGCAGGAGGTCACAGGGGGCCTACGAGCAGTACTTC. Protein: CASRRSQGAYEQYF.